A single sample is the source of the 27 T cell receptor beta chains below, sequenced in a study of T cells after yellow fever vaccination. Via MiXCR, TCRdb re-called the 5' RACE reads, giving one row per CDR3 protein. The repertoire holds a few hundred thousand distinct CDR3 sequences, with roughly 4% as singletons. This specimen was PBMCs, taken on the day of the yellow fever booster vaccination. Every receptor here comes from a man between 18 and 35 years old who received the YFV17D yellow fever vaccine.

This clonotype was counted only a few times. The chain couples TRBV7-2 to TRBJ1-3; no reliable D call. This CDR3 comprises 14 residues. Germline-derived CDR1 and CDR2 are SGHTA and FQGNSA. Deletions cut 4 bases from V and 1 base from J, with 8 bases between. The CDR3 reads CASSWLGSGNTIYF. DNA for the CDR3: TGTGCCAGCAGCTGGCTAGGTTCTGGAAACACCATATATTTT.

This clonotype was observed at least ten times. The chain recombines TRBV4-3 with TRBJ1-2; 7 positions agree with TRBD1. J lost 6 bases, V lost 1 base, and 8 bases had no gene match. CDR3 length: 15 amino acids. Per germline, CDR1 LGHNA and CDR2 YSLEER. In DNA, the CDR3 is TGCGCCAGCAGCCAAGTAAGGGGGCGCCAAGATGGCTACACCTTC. Translating it yields CASSQVRGRQDGYTF.

This clonotype was detected many times. V and J are TRBV20-1 and TRBJ2-1; 11 positions agree with TRBD2. J was trimmed by 4 bases and V by 0 bases; bases with no gene match: 8. There are 17 residues in the CDR3. CDR1 is DFQATT and CDR2 is SNEGSKA in the germline V gene (reference sequence). Here the CDR3 DNA reads TGCAGTGCTAGAGATGTTAGCGGGGGGGGATTTTACAATGAGCAGTTCTTC. Translation: CSARDVSGGGFYNEQFF.

This clonotype was recorded at least ten times. The chain uses TRBV20-1 and TRBJ1-3; D is uncertain. Germline V gene data show CDR1 as DFQATT and CDR2 as SNEGSKA (reference sequence). The germline V and J ends were trimmed by 1 base and 1 base, with 2 bases remaining between them. The CDR3 sequence is 12 residues long. CDR3 nucleotide sequence: TGCAGTGCTAGAGGTTCTGGAAACACCATATATTTT. Translation: CSARGSGNTIYF.

This chain joins TRBV10-3 and TRBJ2-6; TRBD1 agrees at 9 bases. The CDR3 contains 16 residues. Germline CDR1 is ENHRY and CDR2 is SYGVKD. CDR3 sequence reads: CASVAGQGTGAIVLTF. The CDR3 region has the DNA TGTGCTTCAGTCGCGGGACAGGGAACCGGGGCCATAGTCCTGACTTTC.

The genes are TRBV20-1 and TRBJ2-1; 8 bases fit TRBD2. After removal of 5 bases from V and 7 bases from J, the junction contained 10 bases not matched to a gene. The CDR3 length is 14 residues. CDR1 is DFQATT, CDR2 SNEGSKA, per germline (reference sequence). Written as DNA, the CDR3 is TGCAGTGCTCAGCCGGGGGGGCTGTGGAATGAGCAGTTCTTC. Its translation is CSAQPGGLWNEQFF.

This clonotype showed up just a few times. V and J are TRBV19 and TRBJ1-1; D remains ambiguous. CDR1 is LNHDA, CDR2 SQIVND, per germline (reference sequence). The CDR3 is 15 amino acids. V dropped 2 bases and J dropped 0 bases, with 10 bases sitting between them. This CDR3 reads CASSISIAMNTEAFF. The CDR3 DNA is TGTGCCAGTAGTATAAGTATTGCTATGAACACTGAAGCTTTCTTT.

In its sample, this clonotype was seen many times. The chain is built from TRBV5-1 and TRBJ2-7; 8 positions match TRBD1. V lost 4 bases to trimming and J lost 3 bases; unmatched junction nucleotides: 21. The germline CDR1 and CDR2 sequences are SGHRS and YFSETQ. The CDR3 is 19 residues long. The CDR3 DNA sequence: TGCGCCAGCAGCGTCGAGACAGGGGTGAGGCCTCGGGCGCTCTACGAGCAGTACTTC. It is translated as CASSVETGVRPRALYEQYF.

This clonotype was counted between two and nine times. V and J are TRBV12-2 and TRBJ2-1; no DNA check was done on the table's D call, TRBD2. TRBV12-2 is given as a pseudogene. This CDR3 has 18 amino acids. This CDR3 is CASRLGLRGGSLYNEQFF. CDR3 coding DNA: TGTGCAAGTCGCTTAGGCTTGCGGGGGGGCAGCCTCTACAATGAGCAGTTCTTC.

The chain combines TRBV13 with TRBJ1-1; D gene uncertain. The CDR3 runs to 15 residues. V was clipped by 2 bases and J by 3 bases, with 13 bases between them. CDR1 PRHDT and CDR2 FYEKMQ come from the germline V gene (reference sequence). The CDR3 bases are TGTGCCAGCAGCTTACCGGACCGAAAATACACTGAAGCTTTCTTT. This encodes CASSLPDRKYTEAFF. Full variable domain (missing parts from reference TRBV13 and TRBJ1-1): AAGVIQSPRHLIKEKRETATLKCYPIPRHDTVYWYQQGPGQDPQFLISFYEKMQSDKGSIPDRFSAQQFSDYHSELNMSSLELGDSALYFCASSLPDRKYTEAFFGQGTRLTVV.

This chain links TRBV29-1 with TRBJ1-2, with 9 bases fitting TRBD1. This CDR3 is built from 12 residues. CDR1 SQVTM and CDR2 ANQGSEA come from the germline V gene. V was pared by 4 bases and J by 6 bases, with 3 bases of the junction left unmatched. In nucleotides, the CDR3 is TGCAGCGTTGGTGGGACAGGGAATGGCTACACCTTC. Amino acid sequence: CSVGGTGNGYTF. Supplemented by reference TRBV29-1 and TRBJ1-2, the full variable domain reads SAVISQKPSRDICQRGTSLTIQCQVDSQVTMMFWYRQQPGQSLTLIATANQGSEATYESGFVIDKFPISRPNLTFSTLTVSNMSPEDSSIYLCSVGGTGNGYTFGSGTRLTVV.

Ten or more counts support this clonotype. The chain links TRBV6-2 or TRBV6-3 to TRBJ1-6; D is unclear. The CDR3 consists of 13 residues. The germline gives CDR1 MNHEY, CDR2 SVGEGT. V was trimmed by 0 bases and J by 8 bases, leaving 5 bases between them. The CDR3 DNA sequence: TGTGCCAGCAGTTACTCGGCGGATTCACCCCTCCACTTT. It specifies CASSYSADSPLHF.

This clonotype was counted ten times or more. J is TRBJ1-3 and V is TRBV7-2; D is unresolved. Germline CDR1 SGHTA, CDR2 FQGNSA. CDR3 length: 15 amino acids. The ends were cut back, 5 bases at V and 0 bases at J, with 11 bases in the middle. The CDR3 here is CASSPGPFSGNTIYF. In DNA form, the CDR3 reads TGTGCCAGCAGCCCCGGCCCCTTCTCTGGAAACACCATATATTTT.

This clonotype occurred many times. CDR3 residues: CASSSGTNAFF. CDR3 nucleotide sequence: TGTGCCAGCAGCTCCGGGACAAACGCGTTCTTC. The chain has TRBV5-6 and TRBJ2-1; D might be TRBD1 (6 bases). Per germline, CDR1 SGHDT and CDR2 YYEEEE. The CDR3 totals 11 residues. Trimming removed 3 bases from V and 15 bases from J, with 13 bases in between.

This clonotype was recorded many times. The genes are TRBV5-1 and TRBJ1-1; D possibly corresponds to TRBD1 (5 bases). The germline V and J ends were trimmed by 5 bases and 4 bases, with 15 bases remaining between them. CDR3 length: 14 residues. CDR1 and CDR2 (germline): SGHRS, YFSETQ. In DNA form, the CDR3 reads TGCGCCAGCAGTCGGAGGGGTGAGAGCACTGAAGCTTTCTTT. Translated, it gives CASSRRGESTEAFF.

J is TRBJ2-5 and V is TRBV12-3 or TRBV12-4; weak D call: TRBD1 (5 bases). V lost 3 bases to trimming and J lost 3 bases, with 23 bases between them. The CDR3 loop spans 18 amino acids. The chain's CDR3 is CASSFPGAPSLAEETQYF. CDR3 sequence (DNA): TGTGCCAGCAGTTTTCCTGGGGCACCATCTTTGGCCGAAGAGACCCAGTACTTC.

This clonotype has just a few counts. The CDR3 nucleotides are TGTGCCAGCAAGGGCCAGTACAATGAGCAGTTCTTC. Translated: CASKGQYNEQFF. The chain employs TRBV4-2 and TRBJ2-1; D uncertain. The CDR3 is made up of 12 amino acids. CDR1 is LGHNA and CDR2 is YNFKEQ in the germline V gene. Trimming left V 7 bases short and J 4 bases short, with 8 bases between.

This clonotype was found many times. The chain recombines TRBV2 with TRBJ2-7, with no clear D. In germline, CDR1 is SNHLY, CDR2 FYNNEI. The V and J ends lost 1 base and 6 bases respectively, with 10 bases between them. This CDR3 comprises 13 residues. The CDR3 nucleotides read TGTGCCAGCAGTGAAGTGTTCTTTCCCGAGCAGTACGTC. The encoded protein is CASSEVFFPEQYV.

This chain uses TRBV6-1 with TRBJ2-4; 8 bases map to TRBD1. The V and J ends lost 8 bases and 3 bases, in that order; junction bases with no gene match: 6. The CDR3 totals 14 residues. The germline V gene encodes CDR1 MNHNS and CDR2 SASEGT. The CDR3 sequence: CASAETGVKNIQYF. The CDR3 DNA follows: TGTGCCAGCGCCGAGACAGGGGTCAAAAACATTCAGTACTTC.

This clonotype has a handful of counts. The rearrangement links TRBV5-1 to TRBJ1-2; D uncertain. Germline assignment: CDR1 SGHRS and CDR2 YFSETQ. CDR3 length: 12 amino acids. With 6 bases removed from V and 2 bases from J, the gap between germline ends came to 8 bases. The DNA for the CDR3 is TGCGCCAGCACTTCGGGGAACTATGGCTACACCTTC. As protein: CASTSGNYGYTF.

The rearrangement uses TRBV27 and TRBJ1-2; TRBD1 is a possible D gene (6 bases). Per germline, CDR1 MNHEY and CDR2 SMNVEV (reference sequence). This CDR3 contains 13 residues. Trimming stripped 6 bases from V and 2 bases from J, with 10 bases between. The CDR3 nucleotides read TGTGCCAGCAGCTTCACAGGGAACTATGGCTACACCTTC. Translation gives CASSFTGNYGYTF.

This clonotype has just a few counts. The chain combines TRBV18 with TRBJ1-1; D call uncertain. Germline CDR1 KGHSH, CDR2 LQKENI. V shed 3 bases and J shed 4 bases, with 15 bases lying between them. The CDR3 runs 15 residues. The CDR3 bases are TGTGCCAGCTCACCTTTGGCCGGGGTTGTCACTGAAGCTTTCTTT. Amino acids: CASSPLAGVVTEAFF. The full variable domain, in which reference TRBV18 and TRBJ1-1 provide the parts outside the CDR3, is NAGVMQNPRHLVRRRGQEARLRCSPMKGHSHVYWYRQLPEEGLKFMVYLQKENIIDESGMPKERFSAEFPKEGPSILRIQQVVRGDSAAYFCASSPLAGVVTEAFFGQGTRLTVV.

This clonotype was counted ten times or more. The chain links TRBV24-1 to TRBJ2-1; D is uncertain. V was trimmed by 4 bases and J by 4 bases, leaving 1 base between them. The CDR3 contains 11 residues. CDR1 and CDR2 from the germline V gene are KGHDR and SFDVKD. CDR3 bases: TGTGCCACCAGTGAATACAATGAGCAGTTCTTC. Protein sequence: CATSEYNEQFF.

This clonotype was observed many times. The chain combines TRBV6-6 with TRBJ2-3, with a possible D match to TRBD1 (6 bases). The V end was cut by 8 bases, the J end by 4 bases, with 13 bases between. This CDR3 is built from 13 residues. The germline CDR1 and CDR2 sequences are MNHNY and SVGAGI (reference sequence). The CDR3 DNA follows: TGTGCCAGCGCGGCAGGGACACCAGATACGCAGTATTTT. Translation gives CASAAGTPDTQYF.

In its sample, this clonotype was seen many times. CDR3 sequence: CASSQDVVRDIQYF. Here the CDR3 DNA reads TGCGCCAGCAGCCAGGACGTTGTACGAGACATTCAGTACTTC. The chain employs TRBV4-3 and TRBJ2-4; D is unresolved. The V and J ends lost 3 bases and 8 bases respectively, with 14 bases between them. CDR3 length equals 14 residues. Germline V gene lookup returns CDR1 LGHNA and CDR2 YSLEER.

Ten or more counts support this clonotype. The V call is TRBV7-8, the J call TRBJ1-5, with 7 bases lining up with TRBD1. Trimming cost V 2 bases and J 6 bases; bases outside gene matches: 4. There are 14 residues in the CDR3. CDR1 and CDR2 from the germline V gene are SGHVS and FQNEAQ. The CDR3 DNA is TGTGCCAGCAGCTTAAGAGGGGGCGGTCAGCCCCAGCATTTT. Translated, it gives CASSLRGGGQPQHF.

This clonotype came up many times. The J gene is TRBJ2-4, the V gene TRBV5-1, with 8 bases that match TRBD1. The CDR3 length is 15 residues. Germline V gene sequence: CDR1 SGHRS, CDR2 YFSETQ. Trimming took 3 bases from V and 8 from J; bases not matched to a gene: 10. This CDR3 is CASSSSGTGIDIQYF. In DNA, the CDR3 is TGCGCCAGCAGCTCCTCCGGGACAGGAATCGACATTCAGTACTTC.